This TCR beta chain emerged from a study of blood T cell repertoires in COVID-19. Turning to the study itself: COVID-19 samples, acute and convalescent, were from the United States, Italy and Spain.

This clone was seen a few times. Germline values: CDR1 SGHTA, CDR2 FQGNSA. The CDR3 spans 14 residues. The V gene lost 5 bases and the J gene lost 0 bases, with 11 bases spanning the gap. Authors' analysis steps: Amplification of reference gene primers provided the estimated nucleated cell counts. Profiling relied on immunoSEQ multiplex PCR, and the TCRdb table lists in-frame clones only, not all of them. V and J calls and clone size are those listed in that table; D and trimming were worked out from the DNA. The profile shows roughly 250,000 clones, around 87% of them singletons. The source is a woman between 50 and 59 years old with acute or convalescent COVID-19. This rearrangement joins TRBV7-2 to TRBJ2-7; D is possibly TRBD1 (5 bases). Sequenced sample: peripheral blood. The CDR3 loop is CASSPDSLSYEQYF. The CDR3 region has the DNA TGTGCCAGCAGCCCAGACAGTCTCTCCTACGAGCAGTACTTC.